This TCR beta chain was profiled in a study of PD-1 blockade in classical Hodgkin lymphoma. Repertoires were generated with immunoSEQ multiplex PCR, while TCRdb's copy carries only in-frame clones and drops some. Altogether tens of thousands of clones are present, more than 70% being singletons, with the ten largest covering under 7%. All the patients suffered relapse after autologous stem cell transplantation, and brentuximab vedotin exposure differed. The study recorded best responses of complete response, partial response or progressive disease. V lost 6 bases to trimming and J lost 3 bases, with 11 bases between them. The CDR3 runs to 13 residues. From germline, CDR1 is MNHEY and CDR2 SVGAGI. This clone appeared once.

The specimen comprised peripheral blood mononuclear cells (PBMCs), sampled before the second cycle of nivolumab. The clonotype originates from a human donor with classical Hodgkin lymphoma. The chain is built from TRBV6-5 and TRBJ1-1; TRBD1 is a possible D gene (6 bases). In DNA, the CDR3 is TGTGCCAGCAGAGACAGACAGGACACTGAAGCTTTCTTT. It encodes CASRDRQDTEAFF.